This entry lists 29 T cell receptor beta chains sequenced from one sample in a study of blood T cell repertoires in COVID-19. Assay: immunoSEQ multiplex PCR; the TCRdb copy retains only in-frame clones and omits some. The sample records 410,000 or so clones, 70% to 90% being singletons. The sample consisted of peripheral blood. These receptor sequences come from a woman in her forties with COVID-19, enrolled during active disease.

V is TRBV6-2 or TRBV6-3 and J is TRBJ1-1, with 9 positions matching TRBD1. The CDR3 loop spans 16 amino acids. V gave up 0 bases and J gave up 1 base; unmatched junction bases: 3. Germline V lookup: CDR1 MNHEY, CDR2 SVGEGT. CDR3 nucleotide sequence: TGTGCCAGCAGTTACTCCGGGACAGGGAGGAACACTGAAGCTTTCTTT. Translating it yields CASSYSGTGRNTEAFF.

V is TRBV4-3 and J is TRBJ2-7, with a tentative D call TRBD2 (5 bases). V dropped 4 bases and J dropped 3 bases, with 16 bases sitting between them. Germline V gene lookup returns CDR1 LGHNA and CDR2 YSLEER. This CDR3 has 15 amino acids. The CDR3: CASSREPAGIYEQYF. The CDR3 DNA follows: TGCGCCAGCAGCCGCGAACCGGCGGGCATCTACGAGCAGTACTTC.

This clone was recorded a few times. CDR3 residues: CASSYWTGAYEQYF. CDR3 in DNA: TGTGCCAGCAGCTATTGGACAGGGGCCTACGAGCAGTACTTC. The chain joins TRBV7-2 to TRBJ2-7; 9 positions match TRBD1. The V segment lost 4 bases and the J segment 2 bases; nucleotides outside the gene matches: 3. The CDR3 is 14 amino acids. CDR1 and CDR2 from the germline V gene are SGHTA and FQGNSA.

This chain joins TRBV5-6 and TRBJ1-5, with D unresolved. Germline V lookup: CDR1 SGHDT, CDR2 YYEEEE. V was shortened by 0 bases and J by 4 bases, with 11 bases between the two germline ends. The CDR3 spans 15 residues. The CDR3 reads CASSLGRGYNQPQHF. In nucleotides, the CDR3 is TGTGCCAGCAGCTTGGGGCGAGGTTATAATCAGCCCCAGCATTTT. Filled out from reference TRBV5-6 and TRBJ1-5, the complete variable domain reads DAGVTQSPTHLIKTRGQQVTLRCSPKSGHDTVSWYQQALGQGPQFIFQYYEEEERQRGNFPDRFSGHQFPNYSSELNVNALLLGDSALYLCASSLGRGYNQPQHFGDGTRLSIL.

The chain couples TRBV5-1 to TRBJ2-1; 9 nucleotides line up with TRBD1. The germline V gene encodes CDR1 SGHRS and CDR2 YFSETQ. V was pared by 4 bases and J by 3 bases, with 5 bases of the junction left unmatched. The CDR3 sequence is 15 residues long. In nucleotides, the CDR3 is TGCGCCAGCAGCCCGACAGGGGGAGACTACAATGAGCAGTTCTTC. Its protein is CASSPTGGDYNEQFF.

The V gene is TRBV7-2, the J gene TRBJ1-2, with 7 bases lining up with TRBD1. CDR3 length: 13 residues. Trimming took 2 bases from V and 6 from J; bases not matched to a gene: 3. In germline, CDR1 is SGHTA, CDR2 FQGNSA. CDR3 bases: TGTGCCAGCAGCTTAACCACAGGGGATGGCTACACCTTC. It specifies CASSLTTGDGYTF.

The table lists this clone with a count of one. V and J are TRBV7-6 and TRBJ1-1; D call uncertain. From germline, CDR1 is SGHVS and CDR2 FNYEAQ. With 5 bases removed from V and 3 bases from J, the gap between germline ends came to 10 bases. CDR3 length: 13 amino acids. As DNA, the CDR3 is TGTGCCAGCAGCCGAGACATCTACACTGAAGCTTTCTTT. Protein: CASSRDIYTEAFF.

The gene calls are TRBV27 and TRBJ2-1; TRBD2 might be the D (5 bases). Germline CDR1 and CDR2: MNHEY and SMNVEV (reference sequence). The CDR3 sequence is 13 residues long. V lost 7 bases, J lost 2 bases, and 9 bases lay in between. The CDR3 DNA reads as TGTGCCAGCACTGAGGGTCCCTACAATGAGCAGTTCTTC. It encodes CASTEGPYNEQFF.

CDR3 protein: CASSPKQNNQPQHF. DNA of the CDR3: TGTGCCAGCTCACCAAAACAGAACAATCAGCCCCAGCATTTT. The rearrangement links TRBV18 to TRBJ1-5; D gene unclear. Germline V lookup: CDR1 KGHSH, CDR2 LQKENI. V lost 2 bases and J lost 3, with 8 bases in between. The CDR3 spans 14 residues.

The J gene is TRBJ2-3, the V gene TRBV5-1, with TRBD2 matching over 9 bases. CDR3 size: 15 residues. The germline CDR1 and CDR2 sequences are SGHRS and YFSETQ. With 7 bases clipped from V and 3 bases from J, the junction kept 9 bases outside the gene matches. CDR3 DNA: TGCGCCAGCCGGAACGGGCTAGCGGGAACAGATACGCAGTATTTT. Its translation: CASRNGLAGTDTQYF.

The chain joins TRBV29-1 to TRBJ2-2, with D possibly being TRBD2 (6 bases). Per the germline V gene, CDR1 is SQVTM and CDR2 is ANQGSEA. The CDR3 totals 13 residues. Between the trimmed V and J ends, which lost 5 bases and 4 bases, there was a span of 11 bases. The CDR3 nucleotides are TGCAGCGTTAAGGGTAGCGGCACCGGGGAGCTGTTTTTT. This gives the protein CSVKGSGTGELFF.

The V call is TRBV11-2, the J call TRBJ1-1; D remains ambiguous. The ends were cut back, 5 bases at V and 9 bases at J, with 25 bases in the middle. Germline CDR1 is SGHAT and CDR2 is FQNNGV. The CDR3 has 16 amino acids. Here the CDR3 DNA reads TGTGCCAGCAGCGCGGGCCGGGATTTGACCCGGTGGAAAGCTTTCTTT. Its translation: CASSAGRDLTRWKAFF.

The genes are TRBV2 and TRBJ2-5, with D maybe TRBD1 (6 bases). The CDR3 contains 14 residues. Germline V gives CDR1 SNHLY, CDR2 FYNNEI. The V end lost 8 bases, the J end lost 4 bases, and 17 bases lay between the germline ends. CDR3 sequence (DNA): TGTGCCAGCTCGGGACATCAACGTGGAGAGACCCAGTACTTC. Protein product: CASSGHQRGETQYF.

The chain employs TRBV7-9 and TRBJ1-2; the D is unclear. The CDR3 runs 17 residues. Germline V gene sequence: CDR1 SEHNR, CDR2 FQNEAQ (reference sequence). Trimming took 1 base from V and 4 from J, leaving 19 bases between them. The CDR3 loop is CASSLEFLASSGYGYTF. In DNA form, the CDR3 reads TGTGCCAGCAGCTTAGAGTTCCTGGCTTCCTCGGGCTATGGCTACACCTTC.

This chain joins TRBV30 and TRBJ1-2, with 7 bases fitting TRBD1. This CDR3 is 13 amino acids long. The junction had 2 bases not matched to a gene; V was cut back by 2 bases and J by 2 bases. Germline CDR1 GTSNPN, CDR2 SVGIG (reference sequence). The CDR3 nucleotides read TGTGCCTGGAGTAGGGACAGCAACTATGGCTACACCTTC. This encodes CAWSRDSNYGYTF.

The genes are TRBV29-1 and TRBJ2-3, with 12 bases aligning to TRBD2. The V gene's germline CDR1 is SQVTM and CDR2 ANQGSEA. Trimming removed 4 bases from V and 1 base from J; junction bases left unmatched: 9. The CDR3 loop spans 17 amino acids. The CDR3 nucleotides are TGCAGCGTTGGAGGCCTAGCGGGAGGGAGGGGCACAGATACGCAGTATTTT. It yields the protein CSVGGLAGGRGTDTQYF.

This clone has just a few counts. DNA for the CDR3: TGTGCCAGCAGTGACTCTAGCGGACCCACAGATACGCAGTATTTT. Protein product: CASSDSSGPTDTQYF. The rearrangement joins TRBV2 to TRBJ2-3; 7 nucleotides align to TRBD2. Germline CDR1 SNHLY, CDR2 FYNNEI. Trimming removed 3 bases from V and 2 bases from J; junction bases left unmatched: 5. The CDR3 is 15 residues long.

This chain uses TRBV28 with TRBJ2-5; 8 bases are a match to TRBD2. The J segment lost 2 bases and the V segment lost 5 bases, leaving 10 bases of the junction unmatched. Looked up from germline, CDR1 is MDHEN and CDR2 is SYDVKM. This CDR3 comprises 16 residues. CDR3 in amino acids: CASSKVPGGGQETQYF. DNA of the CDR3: TGTGCCAGCAGTAAGGTGCCGGGGGGGGGTCAAGAGACCCAGTACTTC.

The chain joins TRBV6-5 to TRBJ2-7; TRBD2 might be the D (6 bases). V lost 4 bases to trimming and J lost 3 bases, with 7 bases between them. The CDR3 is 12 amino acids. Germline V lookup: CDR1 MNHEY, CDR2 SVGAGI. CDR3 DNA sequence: TGTGCCAGCAGTTGGAGGGGCTACGAGCAGTACTTC. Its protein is CASSWRGYEQYF.

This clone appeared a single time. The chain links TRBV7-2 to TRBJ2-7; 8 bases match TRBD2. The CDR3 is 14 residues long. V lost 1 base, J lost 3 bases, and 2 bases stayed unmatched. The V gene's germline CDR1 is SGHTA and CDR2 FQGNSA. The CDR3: CASSLDGRGYEQYF. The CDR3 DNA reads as TGTGCCAGCAGCTTAGACGGGAGGGGCTACGAGCAGTACTTC.

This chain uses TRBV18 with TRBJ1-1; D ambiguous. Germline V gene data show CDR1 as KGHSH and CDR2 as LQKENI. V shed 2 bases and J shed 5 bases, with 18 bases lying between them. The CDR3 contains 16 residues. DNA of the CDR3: TGTGCCAGCTCACCATCCCCCTTGTTTGGAGGGACTGAAGCTTTCTTT. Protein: CASSPSPLFGGTEAFF. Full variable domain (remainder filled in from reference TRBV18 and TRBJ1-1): NAGVMQNPRHLVRRRGQEARLRCSPMKGHSHVYWYRQLPEEGLKFMVYLQKENIIDESGMPKERFSAEFPKEGPSILRIQQVVRGDSAAYFCASSPSPLFGGTEAFFGQGTRLTVV.

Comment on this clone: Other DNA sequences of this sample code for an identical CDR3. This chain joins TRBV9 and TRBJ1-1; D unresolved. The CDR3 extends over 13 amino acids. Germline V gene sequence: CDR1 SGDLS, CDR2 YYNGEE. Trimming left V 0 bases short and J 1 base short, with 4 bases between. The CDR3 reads CASSVVANTEAFF. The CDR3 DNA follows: TGTGCCAGCAGCGTAGTGGCGAACACTGAAGCTTTCTTT.

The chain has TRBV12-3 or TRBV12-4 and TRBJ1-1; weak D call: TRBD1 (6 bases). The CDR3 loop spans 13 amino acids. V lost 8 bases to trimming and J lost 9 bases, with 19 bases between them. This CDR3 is CASSRLLRGKAFF. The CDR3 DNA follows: TGTGCCAGCTCCCGGCTTTTGAGGGGGAAAGCTTTCTTT.

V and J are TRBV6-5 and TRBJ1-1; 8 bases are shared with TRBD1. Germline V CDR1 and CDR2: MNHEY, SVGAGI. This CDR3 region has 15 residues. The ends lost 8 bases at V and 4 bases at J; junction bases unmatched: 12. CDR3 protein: CASGQWGGQGTEAFF. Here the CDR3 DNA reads TGTGCCAGCGGTCAGTGGGGCGGACAGGGCACTGAAGCTTTCTTT.

The CDR3 loop is CASSIQRQGEAFF. CDR3 sequence (DNA): TGTGCCAGTAGTATCCAGAGGCAGGGGGAGGCTTTCTTT. This chain uses TRBV19 with TRBJ1-1; TRBD1 matches 7 bases. Germline loops: CDR1 LNHDA, CDR2 SQIVND (reference sequence). Germline trimming cut 3 bases from V and 11 bases from J; bases unmatched to any gene: 9. The CDR3 is made up of 13 amino acids.

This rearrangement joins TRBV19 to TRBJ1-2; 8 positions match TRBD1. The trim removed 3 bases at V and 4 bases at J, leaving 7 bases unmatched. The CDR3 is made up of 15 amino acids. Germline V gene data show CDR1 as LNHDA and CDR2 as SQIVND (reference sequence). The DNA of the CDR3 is TGTGCCAGTAGTATGGACAGGGTGGGGCTCTATGGCTACACCTTC. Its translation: CASSMDRVGLYGYTF.

The CDR3 DNA follows: TGCGCCAGCAGCTTCGGGACAGGGGCAAATAATTCACCCCTCCACTTT. Translated: CASSFGTGANNSPLHF. V usage is TRBV5-1 and J usage is TRBJ1-6; 10 positions match TRBD1. This CDR3 comprises 16 residues. V trimming: 2 bases; J trimming: 5 bases; junction bases outside the gene matches: 4. CDR1 is SGHRS and CDR2 is YFSETQ in the germline V gene. Full variable domain (outside the CDR3, taken from reference TRBV5-1 and TRBJ1-6): KAGVTQTPRYLIKTRGQQVTLSCSPISGHRSVSWYQQTPGQGLQFLFEYFSETQRNKGNFPGRFSGRQFSNSRSEMNVSTLELGDSALYLCASSFGTGANNSPLHFGNGTRLTVT.

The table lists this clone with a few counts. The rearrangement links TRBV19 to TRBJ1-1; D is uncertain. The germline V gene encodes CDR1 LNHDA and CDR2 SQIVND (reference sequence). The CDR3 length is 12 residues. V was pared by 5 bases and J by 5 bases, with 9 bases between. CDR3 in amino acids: CASSSRWTEAFF. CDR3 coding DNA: TGTGCCAGTAGTTCGAGGTGGACTGAAGCTTTCTTT.

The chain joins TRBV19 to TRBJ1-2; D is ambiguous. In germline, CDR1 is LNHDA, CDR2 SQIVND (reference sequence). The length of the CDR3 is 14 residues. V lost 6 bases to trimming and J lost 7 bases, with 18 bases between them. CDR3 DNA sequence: TGTGCCAGTAGCCATAATAGAGGGTCCGGTGGCTACACCTTC. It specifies CASSHNRGSGGYTF.